One sample yielded the 10 T cell receptor beta chains listed below, sequenced in a study of T-cell memory formation after mild COVID-19. One entry per CDR3 protein results from TCRdb running MiXCR on the 5' RACE reads. The sample lists approximately 400,000 distinct CDR3 sequences, more than 20% seen once, with about 10% in the top ten. The sequenced material came from PBMCs or a T cell subset sorted from them (not recorded which). The receptors here all came from an adult woman who had mild COVID-19 (a few samples of this study predate the infection). Cell type and time point are not known.

The V gene is TRBV19, the J gene TRBJ1-2, with D perhaps matching TRBD1 (5 bases). V was clipped by 3 bases and J by 4 bases, with 15 bases between them. The CDR3 sequence is 15 residues long. Germline assignment: CDR1 LNHDA and CDR2 SQIVND (reference sequence). This chain's CDR3 is CASSMAGTGGYGYTF. For the CDR3, the DNA is TGTGCCAGTAGTATGGCAGGGACCGGGGGCTATGGCTACACCTTC. Variable domain in full (rest from reference TRBV19 and TRBJ1-2): DGGITQSPKYLFRKEGQNVTLSCEQNLNHDAMYWYRQDPGQGLRLIYYSQIVNDFQKGDIAEGYSVSREKKESFPLTVTSAQKNPTAFYLCASSMAGTGGYGYTFGSGTRLTVV.

Ten or more counts support this clonotype. The chain recombines TRBV7-8 with TRBJ1-5, with TRBD1 identical over 9 bases. V shed 5 bases, J shed 6 bases, and the junction held 5 bases outside the gene matches. Germline loops: CDR1 SGHVS, CDR2 FQNEAQ. The CDR3 consists of 14 residues. CDR3 bases: TGTGCCAGCAGCGTACAGGGGGCGGGTCAGCCCCAGCATTTT. As protein: CASSVQGAGQPQHF.

This clonotype was picked up a small number of times. The chain links TRBV6-2 or TRBV6-3 to TRBJ2-1; 7 bases line up with TRBD1. The length of the CDR3 is 12 residues. CDR1 is MNHEY and CDR2 is SVGEGT in the germline V gene. The V gene end was trimmed by 6 bases and the J gene end by 6 bases; junction bases not matched to a gene: 2. CDR3 sequence reads: CASRTGVNEQFF. In DNA, the CDR3 is TGTGCCAGCAGAACAGGGGTCAATGAGCAGTTCTTC.

This chain joins TRBV7-8 and TRBJ1-3, with a tentative D call TRBD1 (6 bases). Trimming took 1 base from V and 2 from J, leaving 6 bases between them. The CDR3 is 14 residues long. CDR1 and CDR2 (germline): SGHVS, FQNEAQ. The CDR3 nucleotides are TGTGCCAGCAGCTTAGGGGGGCCTGGAAACACCATATATTTT. This sequence encodes CASSLGGPGNTIYF.

The V and J genes are TRBV9 and TRBJ1-3; D gene ambiguous. Germline V lookup: CDR1 SGDLS, CDR2 YYNGEE. Trimming pared 3 bases from V and 4 bases from J, leaving 20 bases between. This CDR3 has 17 amino acids. CDR3 protein: CASSASAGRSSGNTIYF. The CDR3 nucleotides are TGTGCCAGCAGCGCCAGCGCGGGGAGGTCATCCGGAAACACCATATATTTT.

V is TRBV29-1 and J is TRBJ2-5, with 9 nucleotides matching TRBD1. V was clipped by 5 bases and J by 5 bases; unmatched bases: 3. This CDR3 contains 12 residues. In germline, CDR1 is SQVTM, CDR2 ANQGSEA. CDR3 sequence reads: CSVTGTGETQYF. DNA of the CDR3: TGCAGCGTTACCGGGACAGGGGAGACCCAGTACTTC.

This clonotype appeared many times. V gene TRBV20-1 combines with J gene TRBJ2-7; 7 bases match TRBD1. V shed 6 bases and J 1 base; nucleotides not matched to a gene: 6. This CDR3 has 13 residues. Germline V gene sequence: CDR1 DFQATT, CDR2 SNEGSKA (reference sequence). The CDR3 DNA follows: TGCAGTGCAACGGACAGGACTTCCTACGAGCAGTACTTC. It translates to CSATDRTSYEQYF.

The gene calls are TRBV12-3 or TRBV12-4 and TRBJ2-5; TRBD1 agrees at 11 bases. The CDR3 runs to 14 residues. The V and J ends lost 5 bases and 5 bases, in that order; junction bases with no gene match: 4. The CDR3 spells CASSMDRGPETQYF. DNA for the CDR3: TGTGCCAGCAGTATGGACAGGGGGCCCGAGACCCAGTACTTC.

This clonotype was found a few times. The V and J genes are TRBV12-3 or TRBV12-4 and TRBJ1-2; 9 nucleotides align to TRBD1. The V segment lost 4 bases and the J segment 6 bases; nucleotides outside the gene matches: 21. This CDR3 contains 19 residues. DNA of the CDR3: TGTGCCAGCAGTTACCGCCGGGGGGGAACAGGGGGCGCAAACAATGGCTACACCTTC. It codes for CASSYRRGGTGGANNGYTF.

This clonotype was observed a single time. The chain has TRBV4-1 and TRBJ1-1; the match to TRBD1 covers 10 bases. The V gene end was trimmed by 3 bases and the J gene end by 3 bases; junction bases not matched to a gene: 1. This CDR3 spans 14 amino acids. Germline V gene sequence: CDR1 MGHRA, CDR2 YSYEKL. The CDR3: CASSQDRGYTEAFF. As DNA, the CDR3 is TGCGCCAGCAGCCAGGACAGGGGGTACACTGAAGCTTTCTTT.